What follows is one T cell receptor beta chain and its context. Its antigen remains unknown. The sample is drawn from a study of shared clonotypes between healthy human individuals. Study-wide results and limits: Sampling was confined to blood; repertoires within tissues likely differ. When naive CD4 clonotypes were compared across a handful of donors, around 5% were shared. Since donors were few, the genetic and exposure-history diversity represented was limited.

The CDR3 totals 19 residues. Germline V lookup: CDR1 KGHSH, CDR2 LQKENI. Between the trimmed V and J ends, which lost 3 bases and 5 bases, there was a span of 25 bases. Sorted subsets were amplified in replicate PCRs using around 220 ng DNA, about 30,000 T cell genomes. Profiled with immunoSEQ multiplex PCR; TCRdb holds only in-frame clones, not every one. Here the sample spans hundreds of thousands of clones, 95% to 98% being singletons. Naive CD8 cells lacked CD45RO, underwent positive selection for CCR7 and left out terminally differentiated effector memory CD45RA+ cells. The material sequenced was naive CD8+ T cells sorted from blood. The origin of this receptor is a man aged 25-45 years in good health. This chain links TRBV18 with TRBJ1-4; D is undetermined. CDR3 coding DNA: TGTGCCAGCTCACCCACCTCTTCGTTGGATCGGAGTCTGAATGAAAAACTGTTTTTT. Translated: CASSPTSSLDRSLNEKLFF.